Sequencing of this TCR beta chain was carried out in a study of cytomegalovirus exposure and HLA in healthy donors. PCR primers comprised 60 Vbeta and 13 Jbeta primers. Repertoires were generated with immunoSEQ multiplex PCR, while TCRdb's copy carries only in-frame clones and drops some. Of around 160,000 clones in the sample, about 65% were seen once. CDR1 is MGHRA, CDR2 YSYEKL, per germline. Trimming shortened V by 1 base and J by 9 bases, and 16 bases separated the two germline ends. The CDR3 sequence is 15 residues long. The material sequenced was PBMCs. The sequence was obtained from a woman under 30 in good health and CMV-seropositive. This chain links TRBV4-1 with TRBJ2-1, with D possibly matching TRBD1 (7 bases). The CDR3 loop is CASSQGQGGVGEQFF. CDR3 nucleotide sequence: TGCGCCAGCAGCCAAGGCCAGGGGGGAGTAGGTGAGCAGTTCTTC.